Below, 21 T cell receptor beta chains from the same sample are listed, as sequenced in a study of shared clonotypes between healthy human individuals. Only in-frame clones appear in the TCRdb table, and some are missing; sequencing was by immunoSEQ multiplex PCR. The sample has roughly 500,000 clones; about 85% are singletons. The sample comprised PBMCs. These receptors were collected from a middle-aged woman in good health. Some clones in this sample may be carry-over from other donors' samples.

Notes on this clone: This sample also contains other DNA sequences that code for the same CDR3. This sequence joins TRBV19 and TRBJ2-7, with TRBD2 identical over 16 bases. The germline gives CDR1 LNHDA, CDR2 SQIVND (reference sequence). This CDR3 is built from 15 residues. V gave up 5 bases and J gave up 7 bases; unmatched junction bases: 5. The CDR3 loop reads CASSPGTSGRGEQYF. As DNA, the CDR3 is TGTGCCAGTAGTCCTGGGACTAGCGGGAGGGGTGAGCAGTACTTC.

The rearrangement links TRBV20-1 to TRBJ1-2; 8 bases map to TRBD1. The V gene end was trimmed by 7 bases and the J gene end by 5 bases; junction bases not matched to a gene: 3. Germline CDR1 reads DFQATT; CDR2 reads SNEGSKA (reference sequence). The CDR3 runs 11 residues. CDR3 DNA sequence: TGCAGTGTTAGGACAGGGTATGGCTACACCTTC. This sequence encodes CSVRTGYGYTF.

This chain uses TRBV5-1 with TRBJ1-2, with 7 bases aligning to TRBD1. CDR1 and CDR2 (germline): SGHRS, YFSETQ. V lost 2 bases and J lost 6; bases outside the gene matches: 1. This CDR3 contains 12 residues. Written as DNA, the CDR3 is TGCGCCAGCAGCTTTGACAGGGATGGCTACACCTTC. It yields the protein CASSFDRDGYTF.

This rearrangement joins TRBV19 to TRBJ1-1; a possible D gene is TRBD1 (5 bases). Trimming shortened V by 4 bases and J by 6 bases, and 15 bases separated the two germline ends. Per germline, CDR1 LNHDA and CDR2 SQIVND (reference sequence). There are 14 residues in the CDR3. The CDR3 region is CASSKNLQVAEAFF. CDR3 DNA: TGTGCCAGTAGTAAAAACCTACAGGTAGCTGAAGCTTTCTTT.

This clone was recorded once. This rearrangement joins TRBV28 to TRBJ2-7; D is ambiguous. This CDR3 region has 14 residues. The V end lost 7 bases, the J end lost 10 bases, and 23 bases lay between the germline ends. Germline-derived CDR1 and CDR2 are MDHEN and SYDVKM. The CDR3 spells CASISRKTPLKQYF. The CDR3 DNA is TGTGCCAGCATTTCCCGAAAGACACCTTTGAAACAGTACTTC.

This chain joins TRBV6-4 and TRBJ1-4, with a weak D call TRBD1 (6 bases). The CDR3 loop spans 17 amino acids. The V end was cut by 9 bases, the J end by 0 bases, with 20 bases between. From germline, CDR1 is MRHNA and CDR2 SNTAGT. DNA for the CDR3: TGTGCCAGGAAGATGACAGGCCCGAGGGCAACTAATGAAAAACTGTTTTTT. Its protein product is CARKMTGPRATNEKLFF.

This rearrangement joins TRBV27 to TRBJ2-7; D possibly uses TRBD1 or TRBD2 (5 bases each). The V end lost 2 bases, the J end lost 3 bases, and 17 bases lay between the germline ends. This CDR3 is 16 amino acids long. Germline CDR1 is MNHEY and CDR2 is SMNVEV (reference sequence). In nucleotides, the CDR3 is TGTGCCAGCAGTTTAAGTTTCGGGGCGGGCATCTACGAGCAGTACTTC. It encodes CASSLSFGAGIYEQYF.

The V call is TRBV18, the J call TRBJ2-1; 12 bases are shared with TRBD2. CDR3 length equals 15 residues. Germline CDR1 is KGHSH and CDR2 is LQKENI. Germline trimming cut 5 bases from V and 2 bases from J; bases unmatched to any gene: 1. CDR3 region: CASSGLAGTYNEQFF. The CDR3 DNA sequence: TGTGCCAGCTCAGGACTAGCGGGGACCTACAATGAGCAGTTCTTC.

The CDR3 DNA is TGCGCCAGCAGGTTACAGGGAAGTGTCCACGAGCAGTACTTC. This sequence encodes CASRLQGSVHEQYF. The rearrangement uses TRBV5-1 and TRBJ2-7; perhaps TRBD1 as D (6 bases). V lost 5 bases to trimming and J lost 5 bases, with 17 bases between them. The germline gives CDR1 SGHRS, CDR2 YFSETQ. This CDR3 is built from 14 residues.

The table lists this clone with a few counts. V and J are TRBV11-2 and TRBJ2-3, with D possibly being TRBD1 or TRBD2 (5 bases each). Germline lookup yields CDR1 SGHAT and CDR2 FQNNGV. The CDR3 loop spans 14 amino acids. Trimming pared 5 bases from V and 5 bases from J, leaving 14 bases between. The chain's CDR3 is CASSVGHAGDTQYF. The CDR3 region has the DNA TGTGCCAGCAGCGTAGGACATGCGGGAGATACGCAGTATTTT.

This rearrangement joins TRBV6-6 to TRBJ2-3, with 14 bases matching TRBD2. CDR3 length: 16 amino acids. Trimming removed 4 bases from V and 5 bases from J; junction bases left unmatched: 5. The germline CDR1 and CDR2 sequences are MNHNY and SVGAGI (reference sequence). In nucleotides, the CDR3 is TGTGCCAGCAGTTCCGCGACTAGCGGGAGGGGAGATACGCAGTATTTT. It is translated as CASSSATSGRGDTQYF.

The V gene is TRBV25-1, the J gene TRBJ2-6; D is unclear. From germline, CDR1 is MGHDK and CDR2 SYGVNS. The CDR3 is 15 residues long. Between the trimmed V and J ends, which lost 1 base and 1 base, there was a span of 5 bases. The CDR3 loop is CASSESLSGANVLTF. CDR3 nucleotide sequence: TGTGCCAGCAGTGAATCCCTATCTGGGGCCAACGTCCTGACTTTC.

The chain is built from TRBV7-2 and TRBJ1-4; TRBD1 is a possible D gene (5 bases). Germline CDR1 is SGHTA and CDR2 is FQGNSA. CDR3 length: 15 residues. Trimming left V 4 bases short and J 5 bases short, with 14 bases between. The CDR3: CASSSQGPGNEKLFF. CDR3 bases: TGTGCCAGCAGCTCCCAGGGTCCGGGGAATGAAAAACTGTTTTTT.

This chain joins TRBV27 and TRBJ1-2; 9 nucleotides match TRBD1. Per the germline V gene, CDR1 is MNHEY and CDR2 is SMNVEV (reference sequence). This CDR3 has 14 amino acids. Trimming cost V 5 bases and J 3 bases; bases outside gene matches: 4. The CDR3 DNA reads as TGTGCCAGCAGTCCGGGACAGGGACACTATGGCTACACCTTC. This translates into CASSPGQGHYGYTF.

This rearrangement joins TRBV9 to TRBJ2-6; D gene unclear. CDR3 length: 15 amino acids. The germline CDR1 and CDR2 sequences are SGDLS and YYNGEE. Trimming cost V 4 bases and J 0 bases, with 8 bases left between them. For the CDR3, the DNA is TGTGCCAGCAGCAGACTCAGCTCTGGGGCCAACGTCCTGACTTTC. The encoded protein is CASSRLSSGANVLTF.

In its sample, this clone was seen many times. The chain links TRBV29-1 to TRBJ2-1; perhaps D is TRBD1 or TRBD2 (5 bases each). V was pared by 8 bases and J by 4 bases, with 12 bases between. Germline CDR1 reads SQVTM; CDR2 reads ANQGSEA. The CDR3 sequence is 12 residues long. The chain's CDR3 is CSWGISYNEQFF. CDR3 bases: TGCAGCTGGGGGATTTCGTACAATGAGCAGTTCTTC.

In the case of this clone: At one of its ends the junction is not consistent with the germline gene, which may arise from a read error. The chain couples TRBV7-7 to TRBJ2-1; 9 positions agree with TRBD2. CDR1 and CDR2 (germline): SSHAT, FNYEAQ (reference sequence). The CDR3 has 14 amino acids. The CDR3 region has the DNA TGTGCTAGCAGCAGACTAGCGGAAGCCGAGGAGCAGTTCTTC. Translated: CASSRLAEAEEQFF. The whole variable domain, remainder taken from reference TRBV7-7 and TRBJ2-1, is GAGVSQSPRYKVTKRGQDVTLRCDPISSHATLYWYQQALGQGPEFLTYFNYEAQPDKSGLPSDRFSAERPEGSISTLTIQRTEQRDSAMYRCASSRLAEAEEQFFGPGTRLTVL.

The J gene is TRBJ1-2, the V gene TRBV27; D is unresolved. Germline CDR1 and CDR2: MNHEY and SMNVEV (reference sequence). The V and J ends lost 5 bases and 5 bases respectively, with 15 bases between them. The CDR3 is made up of 14 amino acids. DNA of the CDR3: TGTGCCAGCAGTATCCTCCCGGGATGGTATGGCTACACCTTC. It is translated as CASSILPGWYGYTF.

This clone was seen repeatedly, ten times or more. This sequence joins TRBV7-2 and TRBJ1-3; maybe TRBD1 (6 bases). This CDR3 is 16 amino acids long. The germline gives CDR1 SGHTA, CDR2 FQGNSA. Trimming stripped 5 bases from V and 0 bases from J, with 14 bases between. CDR3 protein: CASSIDRTLSGNTIYF. For the CDR3, the DNA is TGTGCCAGCAGCATCGACAGGACCCTCTCTGGAAACACCATATATTTT.

Turning to this clone: It is likely a read error: a sequence one base away is far more abundant. The J gene is TRBJ1-6, the V gene TRBV25-1; D is unresolved. CDR3 length: 14 amino acids. Trimming shortened V by 1 base and J by 11 bases, and 12 bases separated the two germline ends. Per germline, CDR1 MGHDK and CDR2 SYGVNS. The CDR3 loop reads CASSESQARPPLHF. CDR3 nucleotides: TGTGCCAGCAGTGAATCCCAGGCTCGGCCACCCCTCCACTTT.

The chain couples TRBV7-9 to TRBJ1-1; D remains unclear. Germline-derived CDR1 and CDR2 are SEHNR and FQNEAQ (reference sequence). V was trimmed by 1 base and J by 4 bases, leaving 10 bases between them. The CDR3 spans 14 residues. The CDR3 spells CASSLVPRRTEAFF. The CDR3 nucleotides read TGTGCCAGCAGCTTAGTCCCGAGGCGCACTGAAGCTTTCTTT.